The 18 T cell receptor beta chains given below trace back to one sample, sequenced in a study of tumor and adjacent non-tumor tissue in lung cancer. Three rounds of nested PCR, following a modified ARM-PCR protocol, produced the TCRbeta library. Each CDR3 protein gets one entry after TCRdb re-called the multiplex PCR reads with MiXCR. The data show roughly 44,000 distinct CDR3 sequences, with roughly 60% seen just once and over 15% held by the top ten. This sample's RNA came from whole unsorted tissue. This non-tumor lung sample came from over 3 cm beyond the tumor edge. The specimen was distant non-tumor lung tissue. Receptors were obtained from a woman between 40 and 55 years old with non-small cell lung cancer.

As for this clonotype: Its ends do not fully match the called genes, so a read error is possible. The chain has TRBV28 and TRBJ1-4; TRBD1 might be the D (6 bases). Germline V gene data show CDR1 as MDHEN and CDR2 as SYDVKM. The CDR3 loop spans 14 amino acids. CDR3 protein: CVSSPTGHNEKLFF. As DNA, the CDR3 is TGTGTCAGCAGTCCGACAGGTCATAATGAAAAACTGTTTTTT. The full variable domain, rest sourced from reference TRBV28 and TRBJ1-4, is DVKVTQSSRYLVKRTGEKVFLECVQDMDHENMFWYRQDPGLGLRLIYFSYDVKMKEKGDIPEGYSVSREKKERFSLILESASTNQTSMYLCVSSPTGHNEKLFFGSGTQLSVL.

This clonotype occurred a few times. One end of the junction is discordant with germline, which a read error may explain. The CDR3 reads CASSLEVGRTDTQYF. CDR3 DNA: TGTGCCAGTAGCTTAGAGGTGGGCCGCACAGATACGCAGTATTTT. This chain joins TRBV11-3 and TRBJ2-3; D uncertain. Germline V gene data show CDR1 as SGHNT and CDR2 as YENEEA. The CDR3 has 15 residues.

In its sample, this clonotype was seen a few times. Lacking the conserved final phenylalanine or tryptophan, this CDR3 likely reflects a read error. This chain joins TRBV6-5 and TRBJ1-5; a possible D gene is TRBD1 (5 bases). The CDR3 contains 16 residues. Germline V gene data show CDR1 as MNHEY and CDR2 as SVGAGI. V lost 6 bases and J lost 3, with 18 bases in between. CDR3 sequence (DNA): TGTGCCAGCAGCCCCACGCGGGGACCCCTCAATCAGCCCCAGCATTCT. It encodes CASSPTRGPLNQPQHS.

Note on this clonotype: This clone may be a read error of a much larger clone one base away. The V and J genes are TRBV10-2 and TRBJ2-1, with D perhaps TRBD1 or TRBD2 (6 bases each). Between the trimmed V and J ends, which lost 2 bases and 5 bases, there was a span of 13 bases. Germline CDR1 WSHSY, CDR2 SAAADI. This CDR3 contains 15 residues. The CDR3 bases are TGCGCCAGCAGTGAGGCTAGGGGGGTCCACAATGAGCAGTTCTTC. Amino acid sequence: CASSEARGVHNEQFF.

V and J are TRBV6-5 and TRBJ1-3, with no clear D. Germline values: CDR1 MNHEY, CDR2 SVGAGI. V lost 1 base and J lost 4, with 11 bases in between. This CDR3 is 15 amino acids long. The CDR3 DNA reads TGTGCCAGCAGTTACTGTCAGAGCTCCGGAAACACCATATATTTT. Translating gives CASSYCQSSGNTIYF.

The chain has TRBV6-5 and TRBJ2-6; D gene uncertain. Trimming left V 0 bases short and J 0 bases short, with 6 bases between. This CDR3 comprises 16 residues. Germline CDR1 reads MNHEY; CDR2 reads SVGAGI. This CDR3 reads CASSYSMDSGANVLTF. The CDR3 DNA is TGTGCCAGCAGTTACTCGATGGACTCTGGGGCCAACGTCCTGACTTTC.

The gene calls are TRBV20-1 and TRBJ2-7; D is possibly TRBD1 (5 bases). Germline assignment: CDR1 DFQATT and CDR2 SNEGSKA (reference sequence). The germline V and J ends were trimmed by 4 bases and 0 bases, with 10 bases remaining between them. The CDR3 covers 13 residues. This chain's CDR3 is CSATDMFSYEQYF. CDR3 bases: TGCAGTGCTACGGACATGTTCTCCTACGAGCAGTACTTC.

This clonotype was observed a handful of times. Because the CDR3 is missing its conserved closing phenylalanine or tryptophan, this is likely a read error. V and J are TRBV4-1 and TRBJ2-3, with 7 bases matching TRBD2. The CDR3 covers 19 residues. Unmatched junction bases numbered 19, after V lost 5 bases and J lost 2 bases. Germline V gene sequence: CDR1 MGHRA, CDR2 YSYEKL. CDR3: CASSSSGLRGHIDTDTQYL. The CDR3 nucleotides read TGCGCCAGCAGCTCCTCGGGACTACGTGGGCACATCGACACAGATACGCAGTATCTT.

This chain uses TRBV6-2 or TRBV6-3 with TRBJ1-1, with no clear D. Per germline, CDR1 MNHEY and CDR2 SVGEGT. V was shortened by 7 bases and J by 14 bases, with 17 bases between the two germline ends. CDR3 length: 11 amino acids. CDR3 sequence: CASNPTSRQFF. CDR3 DNA: TGTGCCAGCAACCCAACCTCGAGGCAGTTCTTT.

This chain uses TRBV6-5 with TRBJ1-4, with D possibly TRBD1 on 5 matching bases. V shed 10 bases and J shed 0 bases, with 18 bases lying between them. CDR3 length equals 16 residues. The germline gives CDR1 MNHEY, CDR2 SVGAGI. Written as DNA, the CDR3 is TGTGCCAACAGGTCCGGGAGAGGGGCAACTAATGAAAAACTGTTTTTT. It translates to CANRSGRGATNEKLFF.

This chain connects TRBV7-2 to TRBJ2-1; 9 bases are a match to TRBD2. This CDR3 region has 16 residues. Germline V gene sequence: CDR1 SGHTA, CDR2 FQGNSA. Trimming took 11 bases from V and 0 from J; bases not matched to a gene: 11. The CDR3 is CADRMGLAGSYNEQFF. The CDR3 nucleotides are TGTGCCGACCGGATGGGACTAGCAGGCTCCTACAATGAGCAGTTCTTC.

By sample share, this clonotype is medium-sized. The rearrangement joins TRBV11-2 to TRBJ2-1, with 7 bases identical to TRBD2. Germline V gives CDR1 SGHAT, CDR2 FQNNGV. J lost 9 bases, V lost 2 bases, and 7 bases had no gene match. This CDR3 is 14 amino acids long. The CDR3: CASSLWGGYGEQFF. The DNA for the CDR3 is TGTGCCAGCAGCTTATGGGGGGGTTATGGTGAGCAGTTCTTC.

Turning to this clonotype: A much larger clonotype is one base distant, so this may be a read error. V usage is TRBV6-1 and J usage is TRBJ1-5; D is undetermined. Germline loops: CDR1 MNHNS, CDR2 SASEGT. The CDR3 is made up of 16 amino acids. The CDR3 protein is CASSGEIRDSNQPLHF. CDR3 nucleotide sequence: TGTGCCAGCAGTGGAGAAATTAGAGATAGCAATCAGCCCCTGCATTTT.

Note on this clonotype: A much larger clone differs by one base, so this may be a read error. The rearrangement links TRBV5-4 to TRBJ1-1; D is unclear. The germline V gene encodes CDR1 SGHNT and CDR2 YYREEE (reference sequence). The CDR3 runs 15 residues. V lost 0 bases and J 1 base, leaving 10 bases between the germline ends. CDR3 in amino acids: CASSLEYARNTEAFF. The CDR3 DNA follows: TGTGCCAGCAGCTTGGAGTACGCGCGGAACACTGAAGCTTTCTTT.

In the case of this clonotype: The CDR3 end shows no conserved phenylalanine or tryptophan, and so a read error is likely. The genes are TRBV6-1 and TRBJ2-1; weak D call: TRBD1 (6 bases). Trimming took 6 bases from V and 7 from J, leaving 16 bases between them. The V gene's germline CDR1 is MNHNS and CDR2 SASEGT. The CDR3 loop spans 14 amino acids. The CDR3 is CASRLEWTENEQFL. As DNA, the CDR3 is TGTGCCAGCAGATTAGAGTGGACAGAAAATGAGCAGTTCCTC.

This clonotype was seen once. An end of the junction does not agree with germline; a read error may underlie this. The rearrangement uses TRBV12-3 or TRBV12-4 and TRBJ1-5; no definite D call. The CDR3 covers 14 residues. The chain's CDR3 is CASSFLGLYQSQHF. The CDR3, as DNA: TGTGCCAGCAGTTTCCTAGGCCTATATCAGTCCCAGCATTTT.

As for this clonotype: A much more abundant neighbour one base away suggests this may be a read error. V usage is TRBV20-1 and J usage is TRBJ2-3; 11 nucleotides agree with TRBD2. Per the germline V gene, CDR1 is DFQATT and CDR2 is SNEGSKA (reference sequence). V trimming: 6 bases; J trimming: 4 bases; junction bases outside the gene matches: 12. The CDR3 covers 16 residues. CDR3 loop: CSAGLAGLVTADTQYF. The CDR3 bases are TGCAGTGCCGGACTAGCGGGCCTGGTCACCGCAGATACGCAGTATTTT.

This clonotype was recorded many times. The chain recombines TRBV12-3 or TRBV12-4 with TRBJ1-1, with 9 bases that match TRBD1. The CDR3 has 11 amino acids. Losses at the gene ends were 6 bases for V and 10 bases for J; bases not matched to a gene: 3. In DNA form, the CDR3 reads TGTGCCAGCAGGGGACAGGGAGTAGCTTTCTTT. This codes for CASRGQGVAFF.